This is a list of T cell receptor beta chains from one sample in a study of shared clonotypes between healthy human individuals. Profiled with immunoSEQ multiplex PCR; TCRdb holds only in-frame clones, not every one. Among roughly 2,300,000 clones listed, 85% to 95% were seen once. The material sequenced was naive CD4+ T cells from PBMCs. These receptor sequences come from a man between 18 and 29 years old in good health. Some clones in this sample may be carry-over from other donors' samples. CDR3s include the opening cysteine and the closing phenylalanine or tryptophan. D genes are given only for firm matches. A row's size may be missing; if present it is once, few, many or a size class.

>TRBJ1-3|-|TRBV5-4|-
CASGTTGSSGNTIYF
TGTGCCAGCGGGACAACAGGGAGCTCTGGAAACACCATATATTTT
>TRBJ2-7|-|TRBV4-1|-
CASSQGSQGYEQYF
TGCGCCAGCAGCCAAGGGAGTCAGGGCTACGAGCAGTACTTC
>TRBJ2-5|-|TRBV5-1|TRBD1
CASSLADRGLGETQYF
TGCGCCAGCAGCTTGGCCGACAGGGGCCTCGGAGAGACCCAGTACTTC
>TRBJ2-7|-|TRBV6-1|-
CASSEGRYMEGGQYF
TGTGCCAGCAGTGAAGGCCGGTATATGGAAGGTGGGCAGTACTTC
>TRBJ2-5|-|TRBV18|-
CASSPPAGYETQYF
TGTGCCAGCTCACCACCGGCCGGGTACGAGACCCAGTACTTC
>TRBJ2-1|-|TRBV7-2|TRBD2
CASSRTSGLYNEQFF
TGTGCCAGCAGCCGGACTAGCGGATTGTACAATGAGCAGTTCTTC
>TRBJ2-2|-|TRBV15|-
CATSPGSILTRGELFF
TGTGCCACCAGTCCCGGGTCCATTTTAACCCGCGGGGAGCTGTTTTTT
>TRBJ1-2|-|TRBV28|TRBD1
CASSQQPGGTNYGYTF
TGTGCCAGCAGTCAACAGCCAGGGGGGACAAACTATGGCTACACCTTC
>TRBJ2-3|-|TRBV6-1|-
CASRPGDTQYF
TGTGCCAGCAGGCCAGGAGATACGCAGTATTTT
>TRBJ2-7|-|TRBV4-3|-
CASSQDGRGAEQYF
TGCGCCAGCAGCCAAGATGGCAGGGGGGCCGAGCAGTACTTC
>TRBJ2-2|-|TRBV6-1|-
CASSSDRANTGELFF
TGTGCCAGCAGCTCCGACAGAGCGAACACCGGGGAGCTGTTTTTT
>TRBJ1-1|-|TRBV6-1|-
CASARGSTEAFF
TGTGCCAGCGCGAGAGGGAGCACTGAAGCTTTCTTT
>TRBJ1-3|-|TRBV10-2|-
CASRTGPGNTIYF
TGCGCCAGCCGGACCGGACCTGGAAACACCATATATTTT
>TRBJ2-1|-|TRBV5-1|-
CASSFGTYNEQFF
TGCGCCAGCAGCTTCGGGACCTACAATGAGCAGTTCTTC
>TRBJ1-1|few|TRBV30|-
CASRVSVNTEAFF
TGTGCCTCCCGAGTGAGTGTGAACACTGAAGCTTTCTTT
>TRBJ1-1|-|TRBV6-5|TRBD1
CASTSDRFGTEAFF
TGTGCCAGCACCTCGGACAGGTTTGGCACTGAAGCTTTCTTT
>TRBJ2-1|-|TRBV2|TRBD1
CASSTGTGGDEQFF
TGTGCCAGCAGTACCGGGACAGGGGGGGATGAGCAGTTCTTC
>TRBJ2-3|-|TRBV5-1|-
CASSFIRDTQYF
TGCGCCAGCAGCTTCATCAGAGATACGCAGTATTTT
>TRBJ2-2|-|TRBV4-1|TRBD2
CASSPVSGRAPGELFF
TGCGCCAGCAGCCCCGTTAGCGGGAGGGCCCCGGGGGAGCTGTTTTTT
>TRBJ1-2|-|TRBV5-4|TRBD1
CASSLVRTGGVGYTF
TGTGCCAGCAGCTTGGTTAGGACAGGGGGCGTTGGCTACACCTTC
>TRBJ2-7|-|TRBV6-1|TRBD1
CASKRGTAASYEQYF
TGTGCCAGCAAGAGAGGGACAGCCGCCTCCTACGAGCAGTACTTC
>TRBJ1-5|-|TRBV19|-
CASSIWTASNQPQHF
TGTGCCAGTAGTATTTGGACAGCAAGCAATCAGCCCCAGCATTTT
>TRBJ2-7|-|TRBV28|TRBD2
CASRLAGGGSYEQYF
TGTGCCAGCAGACTAGCGGGAGGGGGGTCCTACGAGCAGTACTTC
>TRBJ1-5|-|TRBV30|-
CAWSVGTGHQPQHF
TGTGCCTGGAGTGTAGGAACAGGGCATCAGCCCCAGCATTTT
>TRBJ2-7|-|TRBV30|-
CAFRVPSSYEQYF
TGTGCCTTCCGGGTCCCTTCGTCCTACGAGCAGTACTTC